These 25 T cell receptor beta chains originate from one sample sequenced in a study of blood T cells in healthy people across ages. Using a J-beta primer mix together with a sample-barcoded 5' primer, a second PCR was run for about 6 to 11 cycles. TCRdb itself ran the 5' RACE reads through MiXCR, one entry per CDR3 protein. The data hold approximately 690,000 distinct CDR3 sequences, with roughly 43% observed a single time. Input material: blood. These receptors originate from an elderly man in good health.

This clonotype was seen once. This chain connects TRBV24-1 to TRBJ2-3; TRBD1 aligns across 7 bases. With 4 bases clipped from V and 4 bases from J, the junction kept 7 bases outside the gene matches. Germline loops: CDR1 KGHDR, CDR2 SFDVKD. The CDR3 is 15 residues long. The CDR3 loop reads CATSDLRGGPDTQYF. The CDR3 DNA reads as TGTGCCACCAGTGACCTCCGAGGGGGCCCAGATACGCAGTATTTT.

The rearrangement links TRBV28 to TRBJ2-5; a weak D match, TRBD1 (6 bases). With the DNA end fitting TRBJ2-7 better, the J assignment may be wrong. Germline V gene lookup returns CDR1 MDHEN and CDR2 SYDVKM. The CDR3 loop spans 14 amino acids. This CDR3 is CASSYGTPRYEQYF. For the CDR3, the DNA is TGTGCCAGCAGCTATGGGACACCCCGTTACGAGCAGTACTTC.

There are many counts of this clonotype. The chain is built from TRBV7-2 and TRBJ2-5; D assignment may be TRBD1 or TRBD2 (6 bases each). CDR3 length: 14 residues. Trimming took off 8 bases at V and 2 bases at J, with 15 bases between the two ends. Germline V lookup: CDR1 SGHTA, CDR2 FQGNSA. CDR3: CASHRGGIQETQYF. In DNA, the CDR3 is TGTGCCAGCCATAGAGGGGGGATACAAGAGACCCAGTACTTC.

In the case of this clonotype: Its ends do not fully match the called genes, so a read error is possible. Here the CDR3 DNA reads TGTGCCGGCAGCTCGGACAGGGTTGTCTACAATGAGCAGTACTTC. Its protein product is CAGSSDRVVYNEQYF. V and J are TRBV3-1 and TRBJ2-5, with 8 bases aligning to TRBD1. The CDR3 is 15 residues long. Germline V lookup: CDR1 LGHDT, CDR2 YNNKEL (reference sequence).

This chain uses TRBV20-1 with TRBJ1-4, with 11 bases that match TRBD1. The CDR3 runs 15 residues. The germline gives CDR1 DFQATT, CDR2 SNEGSKA (reference sequence). Trimming removed 4 bases from V and 3 bases from J; junction bases left unmatched: 4. The CDR3 sequence is CSATGQGASNEKLFF. The DNA for the CDR3 is TGCAGTGCTACCGGACAGGGGGCCTCTAATGAAAAACTGTTTTTT.

This clonotype was observed a few times. This chain uses TRBV20-1 with TRBJ2-1; 9 nucleotides align to TRBD2. The CDR3 has 18 amino acids. Germline V gives CDR1 DFQATT, CDR2 SNEGSKA (reference sequence). Germline trimming cut 1 base from V and 6 bases from J; bases unmatched to any gene: 16. The CDR3, as DNA: TGCAGTGCTAGAGGGGGACGTCCGGGACTAGCTGGGTTCAATGAGCAGTTCTTC. Its translation: CSARGGRPGLAGFNEQFF.

The chain uses TRBV5-1 and TRBJ1-1; the D gene is possibly TRBD1 (6 bases). Deletions cut 3 bases from V and 0 bases from J, with 18 bases between. Germline CDR1 and CDR2: SGHRS and YFSETQ. The CDR3 is 17 amino acids. The CDR3 region has the DNA TGCGCCAGCAGCTCGACAGGTCTTCCTCTCCTGAACACTGAAGCTTTCTTT. Translation: CASSSTGLPLLNTEAFF. Variable domain in full (rest from reference TRBV5-1 and TRBJ1-1): KAGVTQTPRYLIKTRGQQVTLSCSPISGHRSVSWYQQTPGQGLQFLFEYFSETQRNKGNFPGRFSGRQFSNSRSEMNVSTLELGDSALYLCASSSTGLPLLNTEAFFGQGTRLTVV.

This rearrangement joins TRBV29-1 to TRBJ2-7, with D maybe TRBD1 (5 bases). CDR1 is SQVTM, CDR2 ANQGSEA, per germline. The CDR3 consists of 13 residues. Trimming cost V 6 bases and J 0 bases, with 12 bases left between them. The CDR3 DNA follows: TGCAGCGTGATGACAGTACGCTCCTACGAGCAGTACTTC. It specifies CSVMTVRSYEQYF.

V is TRBV4-1 and J is TRBJ1-5; tentatively, D is TRBD1 (5 bases). V was clipped by 2 bases and J by 0 bases, with 17 bases between them. The CDR3 contains 18 residues. CDR1 and CDR2 (germline): MGHRA, YSYEKL. The CDR3 DNA reads as TGCGCCAGCAGCCAAAAGGGGATGGGAAAAAATAGCAATCAGCCCCAGCATTTT. Amino acids: CASSQKGMGKNSNQPQHF.

V is TRBV5-6 and J is TRBJ2-6; D not resolved. This CDR3 spans 16 amino acids. V was shortened by 4 bases and J by 5 bases, with 16 bases between the two germline ends. Germline CDR1 SGHDT, CDR2 YYEEEE. As DNA, the CDR3 is TGTGCCAGCAGCCCCGAGTCCGGGTTCCGGGCCAACGTCCTGACTTTC. It translates to CASSPESGFRANVLTF.

This clonotype was counted at least ten times. The V and J genes are TRBV6-5 and TRBJ2-5; D is unresolved. Per the germline V gene, CDR1 is MNHEY and CDR2 is SVGAGI. The CDR3 is 14 residues long. Between the trimmed V and J ends, which lost 7 bases and 11 bases, there was a span of 23 bases. CDR3 protein: CASNLERASDEQYF. The CDR3 nucleotides read TGTGCCAGCAACTTAGAACGGGCGAGCGATGAGCAGTACTTC.

This clonotype has a handful of counts. This chain uses TRBV12-3 or TRBV12-4 with TRBJ1-6; the D gene is possibly TRBD1 (5 bases). The CDR3 is 12 residues long. V lost 11 bases and J 7 bases, leaving 12 bases between the germline ends. CDR3: CAGGKGNSPLHF. The CDR3 DNA is TGTGCCGGAGGAAAGGGGAATTCACCCCTCCACTTT.

The rearrangement uses TRBV20-1 and TRBJ2-3; D is unresolved. V lost 2 bases and J lost 0, with 9 bases in between. Germline CDR1 is DFQATT and CDR2 is SNEGSKA (reference sequence). The CDR3 consists of 14 residues. CDR3 loop: CSARMDGSTDTQYF. The CDR3 coding sequence is TGCAGTGCTAGAATGGACGGGAGCACAGATACGCAGTATTTT.

In the case of this clonotype: A much larger clone lies a single base off, so this may be a read error. The rearrangement joins TRBV27 to TRBJ2-4; 10 bases match TRBD1. CDR3 length: 16 residues. Germline V gene lookup returns CDR1 MNHEY and CDR2 SMNVEV (reference sequence). Trimming at V came to 2 bases and at J to 13 bases, leaving 14 bases not matched to a gene. The CDR3 loop is CASSLQLRTGGTGQYF. In nucleotides, the CDR3 is TGTGCCAGCAGTTTACAGTTGAGGACAGGGGGAACCGGGCAGTACTTC.

This clonotype was seen more than once but under ten times. The chain combines TRBV28 with TRBJ2-1, with D tentatively TRBD2 (6 bases). Germline CDR1 and CDR2: MDHEN and SYDVKM. Trimming pared 1 base from V and 15 bases from J, leaving 13 bases between. The CDR3 is 12 residues long. Here the CDR3 DNA reads TGTGCCAGCAGTTTATTGGGGGGAGAGTGGTTCTTC. This encodes CASSLLGGEWFF.

This clonotype was picked up many times. V usage is TRBV29-1 and J usage is TRBJ2-3; D not resolved. This CDR3 has 12 amino acids. Germline lookup yields CDR1 SQVTM and CDR2 ANQGSEA. V lost 3 bases and J 0 bases, leaving 4 bases between the germline ends. The CDR3 sequence is CSVEVSTDTQYF. The CDR3 nucleotides read TGCAGCGTTGAGGTCAGCACAGATACGCAGTATTTT.

This clonotype appeared many times. The CDR3 loop reads CSALTGETQYF. DNA for the CDR3: TGCAGTGCCCTAACCGGAGAGACCCAGTACTTC. This chain connects TRBV20-1 to TRBJ2-5; the D is unclear. Between the trimmed V and J ends, which lost 6 bases and 4 bases, there was a span of 9 bases. CDR1 DFQATT and CDR2 SNEGSKA come from the germline V gene (reference sequence). The CDR3 is made up of 11 amino acids.

Of note for this clonotype: A junction boundary mismatches the germline segment, possibly from a read error. The V and J genes are TRBV13 and TRBJ2-1, with D perhaps given as TRBD1 or TRBD2 (6 bases each). From germline, CDR1 is PRHDT and CDR2 FYEKMQ (reference sequence). This CDR3 is built from 16 residues. CDR3 sequence reads: CASSRGGLASYSEQFF. CDR3 coding DNA: TGTGCCAGCAGCCGAGGGGGGTTAGCGAGTTACAGTGAGCAGTTCTTC.

The J gene is TRBJ2-5, the V gene TRBV24-1; D may be TRBD1 or TRBD2 (6 bases each). Germline V lookup: CDR1 KGHDR, CDR2 SFDVKD. Trimming stripped 4 bases from V and 11 bases from J, with 25 bases between. CDR3 size: 16 residues. CDR3 DNA: TGTGCCACCAGTGACCCGGGGGCAGACAAATACAATGAGCAGTACTTC. Translation: CATSDPGADKYNEQYF.

This sequence joins TRBV3-1 and TRBJ2-3, with 7 bases lining up with TRBD2. Germline V gene data show CDR1 as LGHDT and CDR2 as YNNKEL (reference sequence). J lost 5 bases, V lost 5 bases, and 13 bases had no gene match. This CDR3 is built from 16 residues. This CDR3 is CASSSRAGDRVDTQYF. The CDR3 DNA is TGTGCCAGCAGCTCCAGGGCGGGAGATCGGGTAGATACGCAGTATTTT.

Regarding this clonotype: Since a much larger clone is just one base distant, this may be a read error. The V gene is TRBV12-3 or TRBV12-4, the J gene TRBJ2-7; 9 bases are a match to TRBD2. The CDR3 covers 16 residues. V shed 10 bases, J shed 4 bases, and the junction held 17 bases outside the gene matches. The CDR3 region is CANNLRGGTSRYEQYF. CDR3 in DNA: TGTGCCAACAATCTCCGAGGGGGGACTAGCCGGTACGAGCAGTACTTC.

The chain recombines TRBV2 with TRBJ2-7, with D unclear. CDR1 and CDR2 from the germline V gene are SNHLY and FYNNEI. This CDR3 is built from 12 residues. Between the trimmed V and J ends, which lost 7 bases and 4 bases, there was a span of 11 bases. CDR3 coding DNA: TGTGCCAGCACTGGACGGTTGTACGAGCAGTACTTC. It encodes CASTGRLYEQYF.

The chain couples TRBV5-6 to TRBJ2-5; 7 nucleotides line up with TRBD1. The DNA matches TRBJ2-7 better at its end, which makes the J call doubtful. In germline, CDR1 is SGHDT, CDR2 YYEEEE. This CDR3 has 15 residues. The CDR3 region has the DNA TGTGCCAGCAGCCTAGACCCCCGGGACAGTTCCGAGCAGTACTTC. Its protein is CASSLDPRDSSEQYF.

This clonotype came up a few times. This sequence joins TRBV15 and TRBJ2-5; D call uncertain. Per germline, CDR1 LNHNV and CDR2 YYDKDF (reference sequence). The CDR3 has 14 residues. V dropped 0 bases and J dropped 1 base, with 6 bases sitting between them. CDR3 coding DNA: TGTGCCACCAGCAGAGATTCAGCCCAAGAGACCCAGTACTTC. Its translation: CATSRDSAQETQYF.

The rearrangement links TRBV20-1 to TRBJ2-1; tentatively, D is TRBD2 (5 bases). Germline V CDR1 and CDR2: DFQATT, SNEGSKA (reference sequence). This CDR3 comprises 13 residues. Trimming took 6 bases from V and 5 from J, leaving 14 bases between them. CDR3 in DNA: TGCAGTGCCCTTGGGCGGGCCAACAATGAGCAGTTCTTC. Encoded protein: CSALGRANNEQFF.